The clone carrying this T cell receptor beta chain was seen a handful of times. Its matching antigen is unknown. V was clipped by 3 bases and J by 4 bases; unmatched bases: 15. The V gene's germline CDR1 is SNHLY and CDR2 FYNNEI. The CDR3 spans 17 residues. TCRdb re-derived calls from the 5' RACE reads in MiXCR, one entry per CDR3 protein. Of 250,000 to 350,000 distinct CDR3 sequences in the sample, 15% to 20% were seen once. The data derive from a study of T-cell memory formation after mild COVID-19. Broader study findings: Contracting clones from day 15 to 85 showed balanced CD4/CD8; later expanders favored CD4+.

The receptor was derived from a man aged 18 to 29 who had mild COVID-19 (a few samples of this study predate the infection). Cell type and time point are not known. V and J are TRBV2 and TRBJ2-7; 7 bases match TRBD2. Sequenced material: PBMCs or a T cell subset sorted from them (not recorded which). For the CDR3, the DNA is TGTGCCAGCAGTGAGCTGCAGCGGGGACGGAAATTATACGAGCAGTACGTC. Encoded protein: CASSELQRGRKLYEQYV.